This T cell receptor (beta chain) stems from a study of beta chain features in type 1 diabetes (dated by TCRdb to 2016 to 2019). As for the study more broadly: Mean age, gender distribution, total cell number and subset yield were not different between patients and healthy donors. A total of some 100,000,000 sorted cells were examined across all samples, and the number of cells per subset was strongly correlated with RNA yield. In the study, recently diagnosed type 1 diabetes patients and matched healthy donors were compared on the TCRB repertoires of their sorted circulating CD4+ T cell subsets. Regulatory and stem cell-like memory subsets were obtained from only 8 patients and about eight healthy donors, while naive and central memory subsets were obtained from all 30 or so donors. The full study reports these points: Sequencing cDNA rather than genomic DNA could over-represent highly expressing activated cells, although activation and CD3 levels did not differ between groups. Naive, central memory and regulatory TCRB repertoires appeared more similar among patients than among healthy donors. Patients with type 1 diabetes made fewer insertions and deleted more nucleotides at VDJ recombination sites, implying thymic rearrangement abnormalities. Only small numbers of individuals were included in the HLA sub-analyses, which left unresolved whether HLA type had any influence on TCRB rearrangement. PCR might favor shorter templates, but patient and control samples were amplified and corrected together, so any skew would affect both groups equally. In all four CD4+ subsets, TCRB CDR3 length was moderately but significantly shorter in type 1 diabetes patients.

At the junction V is shortened by 6 bases and J by 0 bases; bases outside the gene matches: 13. The CDR3 numbers 17 residues from cysteine through phenylalanine. Just the 51-base CDR3 DNA is kept, in frame starting at base 1. CDR1 and CDR2 (ENHRY, SYGVKD) derive from the germline V gene. Regarding this clone: No antigen is known for it. No clone much larger than this one lies a single base away; base qualities are absent.

The entire isolated RNA was reverse transcribed using the High Capacity cDNA Reverse Transcription Kit, and thus expressed TCRB transcripts were sequenced. Deep immunoSEQ sequencing was performed on naive, central memory and regulatory T cell samples, with an average of around 3.4 million total reads per sample. Sorted cells were lysed in RLT buffer and RNA was extracted with DNase-treated RNeasy Micro or Mini kits, depending on cell number. Each cell subset was processed on its own to prevent cross-contamination, while patient and healthy donor samples were processed together. The immunoSEQ multiplex PCR was used to amplify TCRB sequences from cDNA, yielding 87-bp fragments that span the CDR3 region. Sequencing of the amplicons was performed on the Illumina HiSeq platform. The paper's processing steps were these. Synthetic template baselines were used to correct PCR bias computationally, reads within Hamming distance 2 were collapsed together, and singletons that could not be merged were discarded. By aligning reads against IMGT, V, D and J genes, CDR3 length, and insertions or deletions at six rearrangement sites were assigned. Clonotype counts were normalized to sorted cell number within each subset before computing true diversity and Gini coefficients with the tcR R package. The overlap coefficient, calculated on TCRB nucleotide sequences, was used to measure repertoire sharing. Out-of-frame TCRB sequences from naive cells were analyzed as a proxy for the pre-selection repertoire. Held by TCRdb, this immuneACCESS table contains in-frame sequences only and omits some clones. Under half of the omission traces to an unresolved V gene where checked; the cause of the rest is unknown. V, J and clone size reflect that table, while D and trimming were determined from the DNA. The sample profile shows hundreds of thousands of clones; roughly 15% of them were found once. The ten biggest clones cover about 0.026% of the sample.

Each donor gave one peripheral blood draw, averaging around 0.11 L, which was collected into heparinised tubes. A BD FACSAria II was used to sort naive, central memory, regulatory and stem cell-like memory CD4+ T cells with a panel that included CD45RO, CCR7, CD25, CD127, CD95 and CD27. Every sorted population had a purity above 95%. PBMCs were isolated right away by Lymphoprep density gradient centrifugation and were stained directly, without culture. Samples were stained and sorted in pairs, with one healthy donor and one patient per experiment, so that batch effects were minimized. The TCR comes from a middle-aged woman in good health. The sequenced sample consisted of naive CD4+ T cells from blood. In the paper's terms, the cell subset or site label means: true naive CD4+ T cells. The V and J segments used are TRBV10-3 and TRBJ1-1; TRBD1 lines up with 7 middle nucleotides. The CDR3 in this case is CAIRPGQAESMNTEAFF. In nucleotides, the sequence is TGTGCCATCAGGCCCGGACAGGCGGAATCTATGAACACTGAAGCTTTCTTT.